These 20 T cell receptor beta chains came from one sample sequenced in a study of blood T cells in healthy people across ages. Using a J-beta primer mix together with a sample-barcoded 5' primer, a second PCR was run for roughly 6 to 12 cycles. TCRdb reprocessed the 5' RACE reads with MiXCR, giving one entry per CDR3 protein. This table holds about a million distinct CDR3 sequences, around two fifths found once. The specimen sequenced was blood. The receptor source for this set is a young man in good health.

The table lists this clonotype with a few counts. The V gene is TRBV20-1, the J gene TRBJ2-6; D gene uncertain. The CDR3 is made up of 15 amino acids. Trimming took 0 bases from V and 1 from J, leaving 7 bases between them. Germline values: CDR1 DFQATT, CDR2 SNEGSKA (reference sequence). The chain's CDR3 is CSARDGHSGANVLTF. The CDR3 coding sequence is TGCAGTGCTAGAGACGGGCATTCTGGGGCCAACGTCCTGACTTTC.

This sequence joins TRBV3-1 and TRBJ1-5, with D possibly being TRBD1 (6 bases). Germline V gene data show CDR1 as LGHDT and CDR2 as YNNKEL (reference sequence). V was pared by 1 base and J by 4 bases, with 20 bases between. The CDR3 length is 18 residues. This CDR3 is CASSQGFPGGDTNQPQHF. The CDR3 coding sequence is TGTGCCAGCAGCCAAGGCTTTCCCGGTGGGGACACAAATCAGCCCCAGCATTTT.

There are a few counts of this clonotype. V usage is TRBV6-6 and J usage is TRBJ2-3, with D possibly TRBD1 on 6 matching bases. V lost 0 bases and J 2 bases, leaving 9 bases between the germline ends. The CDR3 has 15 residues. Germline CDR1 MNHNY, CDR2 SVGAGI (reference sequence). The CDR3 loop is CASSYSTGYTDTQYF. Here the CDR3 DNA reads TGTGCCAGCAGTTACTCCACAGGGTACACAGATACGCAGTATTTT.

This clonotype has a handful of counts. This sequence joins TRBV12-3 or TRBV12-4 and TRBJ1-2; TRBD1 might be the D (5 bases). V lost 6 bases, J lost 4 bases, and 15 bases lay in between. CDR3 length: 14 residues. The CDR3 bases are TGTGCCAGCAGCTTTCATTTGGGACGCTATGGCTACACCTTC. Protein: CASSFHLGRYGYTF.

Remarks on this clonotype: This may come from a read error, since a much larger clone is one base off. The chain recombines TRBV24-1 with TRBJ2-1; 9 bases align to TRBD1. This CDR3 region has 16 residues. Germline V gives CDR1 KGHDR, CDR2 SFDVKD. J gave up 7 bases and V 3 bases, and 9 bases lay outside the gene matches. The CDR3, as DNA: TGTGCCACCAGTGATGCCCCGGGACAGGGAAGGAATGAGCAGTTCTTC. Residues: CATSDAPGQGRNEQFF.

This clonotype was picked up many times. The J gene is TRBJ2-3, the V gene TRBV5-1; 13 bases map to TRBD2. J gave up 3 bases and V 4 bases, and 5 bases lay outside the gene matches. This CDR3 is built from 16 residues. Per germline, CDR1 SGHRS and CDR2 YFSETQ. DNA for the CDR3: TGCGCCAGCAGCCAGGGACTAGCGGGGATTACAGATACGCAGTATTTT. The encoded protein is CASSQGLAGITDTQYF.

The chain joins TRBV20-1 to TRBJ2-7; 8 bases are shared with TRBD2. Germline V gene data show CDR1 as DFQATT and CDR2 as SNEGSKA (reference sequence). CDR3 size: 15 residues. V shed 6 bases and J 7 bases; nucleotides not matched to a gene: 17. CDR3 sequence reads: CSANRAGASFNEQYF. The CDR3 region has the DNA TGCAGTGCCAACCGAGCGGGGGCCAGTTTCAATGAGCAGTACTTC.

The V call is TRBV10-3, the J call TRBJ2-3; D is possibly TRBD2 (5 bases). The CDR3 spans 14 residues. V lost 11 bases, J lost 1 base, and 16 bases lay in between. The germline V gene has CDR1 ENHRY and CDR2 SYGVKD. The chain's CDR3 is CALAPSSGTDTQYF. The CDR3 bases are TGTGCCCTCGCCCCTAGCAGTGGCACAGATACGCAGTATTTT.

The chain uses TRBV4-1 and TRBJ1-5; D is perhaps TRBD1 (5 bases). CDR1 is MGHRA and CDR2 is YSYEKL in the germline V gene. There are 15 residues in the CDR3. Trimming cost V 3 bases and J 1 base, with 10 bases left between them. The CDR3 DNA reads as TGCGCCAGCAGCCACGTCGGGGGGAGCAATCAGCCCCAGCATTTT. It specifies CASSHVGGSNQPQHF.

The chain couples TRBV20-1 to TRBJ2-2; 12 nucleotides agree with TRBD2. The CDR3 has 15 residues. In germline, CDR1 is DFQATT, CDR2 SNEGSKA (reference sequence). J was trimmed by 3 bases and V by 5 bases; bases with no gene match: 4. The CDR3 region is CSASRTSGDTGELFF. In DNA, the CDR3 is TGCAGTGCTTCTAGGACTAGCGGGGACACCGGGGAGCTGTTTTTT.

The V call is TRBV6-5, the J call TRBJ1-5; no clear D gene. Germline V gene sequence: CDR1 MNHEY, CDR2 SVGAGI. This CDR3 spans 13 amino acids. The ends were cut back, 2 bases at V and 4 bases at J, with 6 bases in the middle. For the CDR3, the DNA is TGTGCCAGCAGTTACGACCCGAATCAGCCCCAGCATTTT. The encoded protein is CASSYDPNQPQHF.

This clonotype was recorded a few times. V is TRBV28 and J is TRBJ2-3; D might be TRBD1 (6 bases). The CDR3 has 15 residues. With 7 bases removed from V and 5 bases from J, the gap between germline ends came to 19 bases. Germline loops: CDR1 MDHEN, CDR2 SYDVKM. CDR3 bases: TGTGCCAGCACCCCGTTGGGGGCGACCGTAGATACGCAGTATTTT. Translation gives CASTPLGATVDTQYF.

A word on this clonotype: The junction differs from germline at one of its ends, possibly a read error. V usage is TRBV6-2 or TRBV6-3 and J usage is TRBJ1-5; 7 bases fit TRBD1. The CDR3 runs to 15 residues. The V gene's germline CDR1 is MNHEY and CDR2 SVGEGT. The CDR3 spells CASSPNRDTGQPQNF. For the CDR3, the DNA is TGTGCCAGCAGTCCCAACAGGGACACGGGACAGCCCCAGAATTTT.

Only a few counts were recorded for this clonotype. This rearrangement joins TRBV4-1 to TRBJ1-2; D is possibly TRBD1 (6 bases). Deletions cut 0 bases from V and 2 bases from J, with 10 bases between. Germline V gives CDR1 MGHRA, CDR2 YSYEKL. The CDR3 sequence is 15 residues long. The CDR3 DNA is TGCGCCAGCAGCCAAGATTGGCAGGGGAACTATGGCTACACCTTC. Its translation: CASSQDWQGNYGYTF.

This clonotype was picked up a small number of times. In nucleotides, the CDR3 is TGTGCCAGCAGCGTCGCTCCGGGAAAAATGAACACTGAAGCTTTCTTT. Translating it yields CASSVAPGKMNTEAFF. V is TRBV9 and J is TRBJ1-1; no firm D call. V lost 2 bases and J lost 0, with 14 bases in between. The CDR3 runs 16 residues. In germline, CDR1 is SGDLS, CDR2 YYNGEE.

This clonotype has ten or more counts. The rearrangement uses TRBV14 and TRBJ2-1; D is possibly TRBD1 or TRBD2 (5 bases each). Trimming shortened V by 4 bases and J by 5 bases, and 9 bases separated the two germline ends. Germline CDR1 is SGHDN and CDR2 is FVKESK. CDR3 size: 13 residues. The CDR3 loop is CASSPGTHNEQFF. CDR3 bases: TGTGCCAGCAGCCCCGGGACCCACAATGAGCAGTTCTTC.

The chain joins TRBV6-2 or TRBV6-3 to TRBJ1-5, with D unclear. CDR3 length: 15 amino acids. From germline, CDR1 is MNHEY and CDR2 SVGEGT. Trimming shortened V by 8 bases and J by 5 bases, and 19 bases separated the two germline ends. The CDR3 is CASLNLDPPYQPQHF. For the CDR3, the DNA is TGTGCCAGCTTAAATTTGGATCCACCCTATCAGCCCCAGCATTTT.

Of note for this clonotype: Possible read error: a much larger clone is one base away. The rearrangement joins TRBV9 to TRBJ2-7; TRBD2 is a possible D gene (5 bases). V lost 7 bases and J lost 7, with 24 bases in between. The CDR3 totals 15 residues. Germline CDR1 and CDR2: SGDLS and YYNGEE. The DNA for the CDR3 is TGTGCCAGCGCCCCACCACTAGTGAAGTACAATGAGCAGTACTTC. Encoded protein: CASAPPLVKYNEQYF.

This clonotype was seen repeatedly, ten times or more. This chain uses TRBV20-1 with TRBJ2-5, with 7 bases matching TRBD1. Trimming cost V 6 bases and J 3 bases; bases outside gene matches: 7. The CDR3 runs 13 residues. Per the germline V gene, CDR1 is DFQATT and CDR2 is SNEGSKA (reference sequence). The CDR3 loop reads CSAESTGEETQYF. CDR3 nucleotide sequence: TGCAGTGCAGAATCTACAGGGGAAGAGACCCAGTACTTC.

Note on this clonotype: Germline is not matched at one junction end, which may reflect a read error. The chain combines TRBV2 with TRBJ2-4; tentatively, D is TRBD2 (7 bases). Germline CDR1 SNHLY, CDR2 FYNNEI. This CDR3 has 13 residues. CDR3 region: CASRREGDYIRYF. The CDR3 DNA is TGTGCCAGCCGCAGGGAGGGGGATTACATTCGGTATTTC.